This is a list of T cell receptor beta chains from one sample in a study of stem cell transplantation in POMP-related autoinflammatory disease. Assay: immunoSEQ multiplex PCR; the TCRdb copy retains only in-frame clones and omits some. The table has around 9,700 clones, approximately 91% seen once. The source material was CD8+ T cells from PBMCs, sampled before stem cell transplantation. These receptors were obtained from a human donor with POMP-related autoinflammation and immune dysregulation (PRAID). Both conserved end residues are part of each CDR3. A D gene is named only where the DNA matches it firmly. Only part of the rows carry a size: once, few, many, or a class if the clone is expanded.

TRBJ1-3,-,TRBV10-3,-,CASSESGNTIYF,TGTGCCAGCAGTGAAAGTGGAAACACCATATATTTT
TRBJ1-5,-,TRBV6-5,-,CASSYSESNQPQHF,TGTGCCAGCAGTTACTCGGAGAGCAATCAGCCCCAGCATTTT
TRBJ1-1,-,TRBV27,-,CASSLGARTEAFF,TGTGCCAGCAGTTTAGGGGCGCGTACTGAAGCTTTCTTT
TRBJ2-5,TRBD2,TRBV30,once,CAEGLAGGVPQYF,TGTGCCGAGGGGCTAGCGGGAGGAGTGCCCCAGTACTTC
TRBJ2-7,-,TRBV5-1,-,CASSLGYEQYF,TGCGCCAGCAGCTTGGGGTACGAGCAGTACTTC
TRBJ2-3,-,TRBV4-1,-,CASSPSRGFATDTQYF,TGCGCCAGCAGCCCCTCGAGGGGGTTTGCCACAGATACGCAGTATTTT
TRBJ2-7,-,TRBV4-1,-,CASSQSRTDSYEQYF,TGCGCCAGCAGCCAGTCCCGGACGGATTCCTACGAGCAGTACTTC
TRBJ2-1,-,TRBV7-9,-,CASSSPGADYNEQFF,TGTGCCAGCAGCTCCCCGGGGGCCGACTACAATGAGCAGTTCTTC
TRBJ1-4,-,TRBV7-9,-,CASSLVAANEKLFF,TGTGCCAGCAGCTTGGTGGCGGCTAATGAAAAACTGTTTTTT
TRBJ2-2,-,TRBV29-1,-,CSVVQVNTGELFF,TGCAGCGTTGTTCAGGTTAACACCGGGGAGCTGTTTTTT
TRBJ2-3,TRBD1,TRBV9,-,CASSPGQTSTDTQYF,TGTGCCAGCAGCCCGGGACAGACAAGCACAGATACGCAGTATTTT
TRBJ2-3,TRBD2,TRBV29-1,-,CSALRGADTQYF,TGCAGCGCTCTTCGGGGGGCAGATACGCAGTATTTT
TRBJ2-1,TRBD1,TRBV9,-,CASSRLGTGRNEQFF,TGTGCCAGCAGCCGACTGGGGACAGGGAGGAATGAGCAGTTCTTC
TRBJ1-5,-,TRBV5-4,-,CASSLDDQPQHF,TGTGCCAGCAGCTTGGATGATCAGCCCCAGCATTTT
TRBJ2-7,TRBD2,TRBV9,-,CASSVGGGPIEQYF,TGTGCCAGCAGCGTAGGGGGAGGGCCGATCGAGCAGTACTTC
TRBJ2-7,-,TRBV6-5,once,CASSYGIGSYEQYF,TGTGCCAGCAGTTACGGGATTGGGTCCTACGAGCAGTACTTC
TRBJ1-1,-,TRBV28,-,CASSFRPGDTEAFF,TGTGCCAGCAGTTTTAGGCCAGGTGACACTGAAGCTTTCTTT
TRBJ2-1,-,TRBV9,once,CASSVAAYNEQFF,TGTGCCAGCAGCGTAGCCGCATACAATGAGCAGTTCTTC
TRBJ1-1,-,TRBV28,-,CASSLLGGGDWNTEAFF,TGTGCCAGCAGTTTGTTAGGCGGGGGAGACTGGAACACTGAAGCTTTCTTT
TRBJ1-1,-,TRBV9,-,CASSLGGGTEAFF,TGTGCCAGCAGCCTGGGGGGGGGCACTGAAGCTTTCTTT
TRBJ2-5,-,TRBV2,-,CASSEVQMGLYQETQYF,TGTGCCAGCAGTGAAGTTCAAATGGGTCTGTACCAAGAGACCCAGTACTTC
TRBJ2-5,-,TRBV2,-,CASIEIFQETQYF,TGTGCCAGCATCGAGATTTTCCAGGAGACCCAGTACTTC
TRBJ2-1,-,TRBV5-7,-,CASSPDSYNEQFF,TGTGCCAGCAGCCCGGACAGTTACAATGAGCAGTTCTTC
TRBJ1-1,-,TRBV4-1,once,CASSQANRAGTEAFF,TGCGCCAGCAGCCAAGCGAACAGGGCTGGCACTGAAGCTTTCTTT
TRBJ2-1,TRBD2,TRBV27,-,CASSLPPSGGNEQFF,TGTGCCAGCAGTCTACCACCTAGCGGGGGCAATGAGCAGTTCTTC
TRBJ2-7,TRBD2,TRBV7-9,-,CASSPAGASNEQYF,TGTGCCAGCAGTCCAGCGGGAGCCTCGAACGAGCAGTACTTC
TRBJ1-5,TRBD1,TRBV27,-,CASGQGAGQPQHF,TGTGCCAGTGGACAGGGGGCAGGACAGCCCCAGCATTTT
TRBJ1-1,-,TRBV27,-,CASSLGGQNTEAFF,TGTGCCAGCAGTTTAGGAGGGCAGAACACTGAAGCTTTCTTT
TRBJ2-7,-,TRBV5-4,-,CASSQGGGVYEQYF,TGTGCCAGCAGCCAAGGGGGAGGAGTCTACGAGCAGTACTTC
TRBJ2-1,-,TRBV13,-,CASSLRRRMGNEQFF,TGTGCCAGCAGCTTAAGGAGACGGATGGGCAATGAGCAGTTCTTC
TRBJ1-4,-,TRBV6-1,-,CASSEGGTNEKLFF,TGTGCCAGCAGTGAGGGTGGGACTAATGAAAAACTGTTTTTT
TRBJ2-3,-,TRBV7-4,-,CASSLKRSSSTDTQYF,TGTGCCAGCAGCTTAAAGAGATCTAGCTCCACAGATACGCAGTATTTT
TRBJ1-1,TRBD1,TRBV6-5,-,CASSYSWTGEGTEAFF,TGTGCCAGCAGTTACTCATGGACAGGGGAGGGAACTGAAGCTTTCTTT
TRBJ1-1,TRBD1,TRBV2,-,CARVGQVTSEAFF,TGTGCCAGAGTGGGACAGGTGACCTCCGAAGCTTTCTTT
TRBJ2-7,TRBD1,TRBV27,-,CASSGETGGYEQYF,TGTGCCAGCAGTGGGGAAACAGGGGGCTACGAGCAGTACTTC
TRBJ1-5,-,TRBV21-1,few,CASSKDRSGGNQPQHF,TGTGCCAGCAGCAAAGACAGATCAGGGGGCAATCAGCCCCAGCATTTT
TRBJ1-5,-,TRBV4-1,-,CASSAAGSNQPQHF,TGCGCCAGCAGCGCCGCTGGGAGCAATCAGCCCCAGCATTTT
TRBJ2-2,-,TRBV6-5,once,CASSYSFRGLTGELFF,TGTGCCAGCAGTTACTCCTTCAGGGGATTGACCGGGGAGCTGTTTTTT
TRBJ1-5,TRBD1,TRBV19,-,CASSPGQVQPQHF,TGTGCCAGTAGTCCCGGACAGGTTCAGCCCCAGCATTTT
TRBJ2-1,-,TRBV7-3,-,CASSLGQGVDEQFF,TGTGCCAGCAGCTTGGGGCAGGGTGTGGATGAGCAGTTCTTC
TRBJ2-5,TRBD2,TRBV7-9,-,CASSRGVKETQYF,TGTGCCAGCAGCCGGGGGGTAAAAGAGACCCAGTACTTC
TRBJ2-7,-,TRBV10-1,-,CASSEGGEQYF,TGCGCCAGCAGTGAAGGGGGCGAGCAGTACTTC
TRBJ1-5,TRBD1,TRBV27,-,CASSLLGQHQPQHF,TGTGCCAGCAGTTTACTGGGACAGCATCAGCCCCAGCATTTT
TRBJ1-3,-,TRBV28,-,CASSFSSGNTIYF,TGTGCCAGCAGTTTTAGCTCTGGAAACACCATATATTTT
TRBJ2-5,TRBD2,TRBV28,-,CASAVAGGGETQYF,TGTGCCAGCGCCGTAGCGGGAGGGGGGGAGACCCAGTACTTC
TRBJ2-7,-,TRBV19,-,CASSITGSSYEQYF,TGTGCCAGTAGTATCACAGGGTCCTCCTACGAGCAGTACTTC
TRBJ2-2,TRBD2,TRBV2,-,CASSEYPAGTSGLGVTGELFF,TGTGCCAGCAGTGAATACCCCGCCGGGACTAGCGGGCTGGGGGTGACCGGGGAGCTGTTTTTT
TRBJ2-7,-,TRBV11-3,-,CASSVRQGRTKGQYF,TGTGCCAGCAGCGTTCGACAGGGAAGGACTAAGGGGCAGTACTTC
TRBJ2-3,TRBD2,TRBV4-1,once,CASSQSLPSGRLTYTQYF,TGCGCCAGCAGCCAAAGCCTACCTAGCGGGAGACTAACCTATACGCAGTATTTT
TRBJ2-2,-,TRBV10-1,-,CASSPISGGELFF,TGCGCCAGCTCACCTATTAGCGGAGGGGAGCTGTTTTTT
TRBJ1-6,-,TRBV5-6,-,CASSSGNFPLHF,TGTGCCAGCAGCTCGGGGAATTTTCCCCTCCACTTT
TRBJ2-1,TRBD1,TRBV28,-,CASWGTGGAYNEQFF,TGTGCCAGCTGGGGGACAGGGGGCGCCTACAATGAGCAGTTCTTC
TRBJ2-7,TRBD1,TRBV10-2,-,CASSETGQGYYEQYF,TGCGCCAGCAGTGAGACGGGACAGGGGTACTACGAGCAGTACTTC
TRBJ2-7,-,TRBV7-9,once,CASSLGTPEQYF,TGTGCCAGCAGCCTCGGGACACCTGAGCAGTACTTC
TRBJ2-3,-,TRBV6-5,-,CASSYTRSTDTQYF,TGTGCCAGCAGTTACACGCGGAGCACAGATACGCAGTATTTT
TRBJ2-7,-,TRBV28,-,CASSLWAGLYEQYF,TGTGCCAGCAGTTTATGGGCAGGCCTCTACGAGCAGTACTTC
TRBJ2-4,-,TRBV5-1,-,CASSLGGKNIQYF,TGCGCCAGCAGCTTGGGAGGTAAAAACATTCAGTACTTC